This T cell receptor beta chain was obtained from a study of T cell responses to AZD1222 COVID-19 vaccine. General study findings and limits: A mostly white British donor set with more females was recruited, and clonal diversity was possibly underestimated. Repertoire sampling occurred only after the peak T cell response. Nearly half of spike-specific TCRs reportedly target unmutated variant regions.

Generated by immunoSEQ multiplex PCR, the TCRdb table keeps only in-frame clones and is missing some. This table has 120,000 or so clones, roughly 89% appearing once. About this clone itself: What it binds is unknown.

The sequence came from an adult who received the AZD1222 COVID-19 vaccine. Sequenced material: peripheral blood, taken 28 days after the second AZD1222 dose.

The CDR3 is CASSSPGTGRYEQYF. For the CDR3, the DNA is TGTGCCAGCAGTTCTCCCGGGACGGGACGCTACGAGCAGTACTTC. The genes are TRBV6-5 and TRBJ2-7, with D possibly being TRBD1 or TRBD2 (5 bases each). There are 15 residues in the CDR3. CDR1 is MNHEY, CDR2 SVGAGI, per germline. The germline V and J ends were trimmed by 4 bases and 3 bases, with 16 bases remaining between them.